The 9 T cell receptor beta chains presented below share a single source sample, sequenced in a study of human T cells and chemical hapten exposure. As for time point: pre-sensitization, week 0. Treatment noted: therapeutic diphenylcyclopropenone sensitization with weekly scalp DPC. TCRdb re-analysed the RACE reads in MiXCR, keeping a single row per CDR3 protein. This table holds a few hundred thousand distinct CDR3 sequences, 5% to 6.5% found once. Material: whole blood, obtained in connection with sensitization to the hapten diphenylcyclopropenone (DPC). These receptors were obtained from a woman aged 18-29 years with alopecia areata. Some clones in this sample may be carry-over from other donors' samples.

This clonotype occurred many times. The chain recombines TRBV9 with TRBJ1-5; D call uncertain. The CDR3 length is 14 residues. The germline V gene encodes CDR1 SGDLS and CDR2 YYNGEE. V gave up 0 bases and J gave up 0 bases, with 4 bases separating them. The CDR3: CASSVDGSNQPQHF. The CDR3 DNA reads TGTGCCAGCAGCGTAGACGGTAGCAATCAGCCCCAGCATTTT. Full variable domain (remainder filled in from reference TRBV9 and TRBJ1-5): DSGVTQTPKHLITATGQRVTLRCSPRSGDLSVYWYQQSLDQGLQFLIQYYNGEERAKGNILERFSAQQFPDLHSELNLSSLELGDSALYFCASSVDGSNQPQHFGDGTRLSIL.

This clonotype appeared a few times. This could be a read error, since a much larger clone is one nucleotide away. V and J are TRBV6-5 and TRBJ1-1; TRBD1 matches 7 bases. V trimming: 2 bases; J trimming: 3 bases; junction bases outside the gene matches: 3. The CDR3 is 14 amino acids. Per germline, CDR1 MNHEY and CDR2 SVGAGI. The CDR3 here is CASSYQQGYTEAFF. The CDR3, as DNA: TGTGCCAGCAGTTACCAACAGGGGTACACTGAAGCTTTCTTT.

The rearrangement links TRBV2 to TRBJ2-7; 11 bases agree with TRBD2. Germline values: CDR1 SNHLY, CDR2 FYNNEI. V was pared by 7 bases and J by 7 bases, with 15 bases of the junction left unmatched. CDR3 size: 16 residues. The CDR3: CASKPGTSGSLGEQYF. The CDR3 region has the DNA TGTGCCAGCAAGCCAGGGACTAGCGGCTCCCTGGGGGAGCAGTACTTC.

In this sample, this clonotype turned up many times. This chain's CDR3 is CASSSGTSYYSYEQYF. The CDR3 DNA sequence: TGTGCCAGCAGCTCGGGGACTAGCTACTACTCCTACGAGCAGTACTTC. The chain combines TRBV7-8 with TRBJ2-7; 9 positions agree with TRBD2. This CDR3 has 16 amino acids. CDR1 is SGHVS, CDR2 FQNEAQ, per germline. Trimming took 4 bases from V and 0 from J; bases not matched to a gene: 7.

In this sample, this clonotype turned up many times. V and J are TRBV6-2 or TRBV6-3 and TRBJ1-1, with a possible D match to TRBD1 (6 bases). The CDR3 sequence is 21 residues long. Germline V gives CDR1 MNHEY, CDR2 SVGEGT. The ends were cut back, 2 bases at V and 3 bases at J, with 31 bases in the middle. CDR3 residues: CASSYPGGLAVTNPKDTEAFF. The CDR3 nucleotides read TGTGCCAGCAGTTACCCCGGGGGCCTCGCCGTTACCAACCCGAAGGACACTGAAGCTTTCTTT.

This clonotype came up many times. The genes are TRBV19 and TRBJ1-1, with D perhaps matching TRBD1 (6 bases). The CDR3 sequence is 20 residues long. Per germline, CDR1 LNHDA and CDR2 SQIVND (reference sequence). V gave up 6 bases and J gave up 3 bases, with 32 bases separating them. The CDR3 DNA reads as TGTGCCAGTAGCAACCCAAGTAATCGACAGGACCCCCTAAGGGACACTGAAGCTTTCTTT. Its protein is CASSNPSNRQDPLRDTEAFF.

This chain connects TRBV7-9 to TRBJ1-3; D call uncertain. V was pared by 2 bases and J by 0 bases, with 11 bases between. Germline V gene sequence: CDR1 SEHNR, CDR2 FQNEAQ (reference sequence). This CDR3 has 16 amino acids. CDR3 DNA sequence: TGTGCCAGCAGCTTACTCAGTGGTTCCTCTGGAAACACCATATATTTT. It encodes CASSLLSGSSGNTIYF.

The chain couples TRBV6-6 to TRBJ1-6; D call uncertain. In germline, CDR1 is MNHNY, CDR2 SVGAGI (reference sequence). The CDR3 totals 14 residues. Trimming removed 0 bases from V and 8 bases from J, with 8 bases in between. The DNA for the CDR3 is TGTGCCAGCAGTTACTCCGGGCCTTATTCACCCCTCCACTTT. Its protein is CASSYSGPYSPLHF.

This clonotype was seen many times. The CDR3 sequence: CASGPRALNTEAFF. The CDR3 nucleotides are TGTGCCAGCGGGCCGAGGGCCCTGAACACTGAAGCTTTCTTT. The chain uses TRBV12-3 or TRBV12-4 and TRBJ1-1; D remains unclear. V lost 8 bases to trimming and J lost 0 bases, with 13 bases between them. CDR3 length: 14 residues.